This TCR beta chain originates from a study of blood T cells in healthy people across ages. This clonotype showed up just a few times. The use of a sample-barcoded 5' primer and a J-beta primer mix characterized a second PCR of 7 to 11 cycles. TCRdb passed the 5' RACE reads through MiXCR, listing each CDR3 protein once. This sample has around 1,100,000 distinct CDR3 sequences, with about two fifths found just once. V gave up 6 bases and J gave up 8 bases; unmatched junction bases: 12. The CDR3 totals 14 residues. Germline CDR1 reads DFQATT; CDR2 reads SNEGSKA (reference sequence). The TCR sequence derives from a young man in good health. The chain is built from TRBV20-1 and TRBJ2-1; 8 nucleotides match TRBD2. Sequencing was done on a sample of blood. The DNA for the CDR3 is TGCAGTGCCAAAACCGGGACTAGTGTTTATGAGCAGTTCTTC. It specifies CSAKTGTSVYEQFF.